This T cell receptor (beta chain) was sequenced for a study of blood T cell repertoires in COVID-19. Overall study context: Sites in the United States, Italy and Spain provided acute and convalescent COVID-19 samples.

Original analysis: Reference gene primer amplification gave nucleated cell count estimates. TCRdb's table, derived via immunoSEQ multiplex PCR, lists solely in-frame clones and lacks some. V and J calls and clone size are those listed in that table; D and trimming were worked out from the DNA. This sample has approximately 380,000 clones, with roughly 85% found just once. The germline gives CDR1 MDHEN, CDR2 SYDVKM. CDR3 length equals 14 residues. Trimming took off 2 bases at V and 2 bases at J, with 8 bases between the two ends. The receptor was isolated from a woman under 30 with acute or convalescent COVID-19. The sequenced sample was peripheral blood. The chain employs TRBV28 and TRBJ2-3; D may be TRBD2 (5 bases). The CDR3 region is CASSLERFTDTQYF. The CDR3 DNA follows: TGTGCCAGCAGTTTAGAGCGGTTCACAGATACGCAGTATTTT.